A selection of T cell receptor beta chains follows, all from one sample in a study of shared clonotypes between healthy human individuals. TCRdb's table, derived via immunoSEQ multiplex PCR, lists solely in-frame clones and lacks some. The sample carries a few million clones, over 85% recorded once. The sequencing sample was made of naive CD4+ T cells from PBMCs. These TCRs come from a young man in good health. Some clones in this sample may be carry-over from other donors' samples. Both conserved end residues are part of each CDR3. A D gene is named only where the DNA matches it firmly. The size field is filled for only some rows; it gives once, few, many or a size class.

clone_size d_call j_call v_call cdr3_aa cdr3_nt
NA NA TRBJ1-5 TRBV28 CASGNYREQPQHF TGTGCCAGCGGGAATTACAGGGAACAGCCCCAGCATTTT
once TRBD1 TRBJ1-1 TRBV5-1 CASSSGTGGAGWGAFF TGCGCCAGCAGCTCCGGGACAGGGGGCGCGGGATGGGGAGCTTTCTTT
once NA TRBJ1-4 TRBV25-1 CASSVYEKLFF TGTGCCAGCAGTGTCTACGAAAAACTGTTTTTT
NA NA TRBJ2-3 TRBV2 CASTLRQQYF TGTGCCAGCACCTTGCGGCAGCAGTATTTT
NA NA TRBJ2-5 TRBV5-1 CASSHRQETQYF TGCGCCAGCAGCCATCGTCAGGAGACCCAGTACTTC
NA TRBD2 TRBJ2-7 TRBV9 CASSVSSGSVDEQYF TGTGCCAGCAGCGTGTCTAGCGGGAGCGTCGACGAGCAGTACTTC
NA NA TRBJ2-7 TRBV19 CASSIRTGSNYEQYF TGTGCCAGTAGTATACGTACCGGGTCCAACTACGAGCAGTACTTC
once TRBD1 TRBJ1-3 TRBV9 CASSVGGQLYSGNTIYF TGTGCCAGCAGCGTAGGGGGACAGCTTTACTCTGGAAACACCATATATTTT
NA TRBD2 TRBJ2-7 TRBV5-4 CASSFSSGSSYEQYF TGTGCCAGCAGCTTCTCTAGCGGAAGCTCCTACGAGCAGTACTTC
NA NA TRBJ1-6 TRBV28 CASSPRTVPRSPLHF TGTGCCAGCAGTCCGCGGACAGTTCCCCGGTCACCCCTCCACTTT
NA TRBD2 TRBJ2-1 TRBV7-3 CASSPRSGVVPEFF TGTGCCAGCAGCCCCCGGAGCGGGGTCGTCCCCGAGTTCTTC
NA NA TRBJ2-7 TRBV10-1 CASSKARELEQYF TGCGCCAGCAGTAAAGCGAGGGAGCTCGAGCAGTACTTC
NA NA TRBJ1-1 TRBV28 CASSSLTAEAFF TGTGCCAGCAGCTCCCTGACGGCTGAAGCTTTCTTT
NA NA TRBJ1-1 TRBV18 CASQGYIPGNTEAFF TGTGCCAGCCAGGGGTATATTCCTGGGAACACTGAAGCTTTCTTT
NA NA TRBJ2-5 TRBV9 CASSARGGREETQYF TGTGCCAGCAGCGCGCGCGGAGGACGTGAAGAGACCCAGTACTTC
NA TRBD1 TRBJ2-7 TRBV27 CASSYWVGTGEREQYF TGTGCCAGCAGTTACTGGGTGGGGACAGGGGAGCGGGAGCAGTACTTC
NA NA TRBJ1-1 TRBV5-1 CASSLGQDSGAFF TGCGCCAGCAGCTTGGGTCAGGACTCGGGGGCTTTCTTT
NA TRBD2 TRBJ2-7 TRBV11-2 CASSLDRLGLGAYEQYF TGTGCCAGCAGCTTAGATCGCCTTGGACTAGGAGCATACGAGCAGTACTTC
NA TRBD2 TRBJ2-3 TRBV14 CASSQRPGLVPDTQYF TGTGCCAGCAGCCAACGTCCGGGACTAGTTCCAGATACGCAGTATTTT
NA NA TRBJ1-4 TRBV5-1 CASSFGRSNEKLFF TGCGCCAGCAGTTTTGGCAGAAGTAATGAAAAACTGTTTTTT
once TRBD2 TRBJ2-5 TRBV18 CASSPQASGVGPQETQYF TGTGCCAGCTCACCACAGGCTAGCGGAGTGGGACCCCAAGAGACCCAGTACTTC
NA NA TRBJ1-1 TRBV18 CASSVPAGGGEAFF TGTGCCAGCTCCGTACCTGCGGGGGGTGGTGAAGCTTTCTTT
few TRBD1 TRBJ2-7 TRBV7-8 CASTDTGVISEQYF TGTGCCAGCACCGATACAGGGGTTATCTCCGAGCAGTACTTC
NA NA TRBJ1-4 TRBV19 CASSTREATNEKLFF TGTGCCAGTAGTACCAGGGAAGCAACTAATGAAAAACTGTTTTTT
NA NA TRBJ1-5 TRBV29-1 CSVGGSTAANQPQHF TGCAGCGTGGGGGGGAGCACAGCCGCTAATCAGCCCCAGCATTTT
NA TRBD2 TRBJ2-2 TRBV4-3 CASSQEVLAGRAESGELFF TGCGCCAGCAGCCAAGAGGTACTAGCGGGAAGAGCTGAGTCCGGGGAGCTGTTTTTT
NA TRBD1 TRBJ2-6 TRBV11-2 CASSFVTGGFGANVLTF TGTGCCAGCAGCTTCGTTACAGGGGGCTTTGGGGCCAACGTCCTGACTTTC
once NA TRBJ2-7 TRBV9 CASSGQKSYEQYF TGTGCCAGCAGCGGCCAGAAGTCCTACGAGCAGTACTTC
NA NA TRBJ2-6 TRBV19 CASILRSGANVLTF TGTGCCAGTATTCTTAGATCTGGGGCCAACGTCCTGACTTTC
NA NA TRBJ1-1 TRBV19 CASSGRVTEAFF TGTGCCAGTAGCGGGAGGGTCACTGAAGCTTTCTTT
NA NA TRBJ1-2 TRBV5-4 CASSPTPGASNYGYTF TGTGCCAGCAGCCCCACGCCGGGGGCTTCTAACTATGGCTACACCTTC
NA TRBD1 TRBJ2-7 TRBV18 CASSANRDRPLEQYF TGTGCCAGCTCTGCGAACCGGGACAGACCTTTGGAGCAGTACTTC
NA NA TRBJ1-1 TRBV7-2 CASSGPRRDTEAFF TGTGCCAGCAGCGGTCCTAGGCGAGACACTGAAGCTTTCTTT
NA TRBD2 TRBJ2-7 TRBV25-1 CASSPLTSGRVYEQYF TGTGCCAGCAGTCCCTTGACTAGCGGGAGGGTCTACGAGCAGTACTTC
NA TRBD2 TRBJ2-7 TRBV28 CASRIAGTLYEQYF TGTGCCAGCAGAATAGCGGGCACCCTCTACGAGCAGTACTTC
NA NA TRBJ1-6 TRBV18 CASSRDQGRGSPLHF TGTGCCAGCTCCCGCGACCAGGGGAGGGGTTCACCCCTCCACTTT
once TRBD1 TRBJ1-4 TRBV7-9 CASSPTTGSVEKLFF TGTGCCAGCAGCCCAACGACAGGGTCGGTCGAAAAACTGTTTTTT
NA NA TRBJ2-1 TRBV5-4 CASSLYNEQFF TGTGCCAGCAGCCTTTACAATGAGCAGTTCTTC
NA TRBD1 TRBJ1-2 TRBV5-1 CASSLAARGLGYTF TGCGCCAGCAGCTTGGCCGCCAGGGGGCTTGGCTACACCTTC
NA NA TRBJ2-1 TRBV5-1 CASSLATGNEQFF TGCGCCAGCAGCTTGGCGACGGGGAATGAGCAGTTCTTC
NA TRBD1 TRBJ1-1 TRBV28 CASSPGQGVRTEAFF TGTGCCAGCAGTCCTGGACAGGGGGTTCGAACTGAAGCTTTCTTT
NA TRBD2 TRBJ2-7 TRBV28 CASSPTGGSYEQYF TGTGCCAGCAGTCCAACCGGGGGGTCCTACGAGCAGTACTTC
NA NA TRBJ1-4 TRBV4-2 CASSQETWGEEKLFF TGTGCCAGCAGCCAGGAGACGTGGGGGGAGGAAAAACTGTTTTTT
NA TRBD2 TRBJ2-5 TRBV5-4 CASSLVTSGLETQYF TGTGCCAGCAGCTTGGTGACTAGCGGTTTGGAGACCCAGTACTTC
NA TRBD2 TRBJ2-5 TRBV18 CASSGLAGVGETQYF TGTGCCAGCTCAGGACTAGCGGGAGTAGGGGAGACCCAGTACTTC
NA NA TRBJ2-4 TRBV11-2 CASSTVEGQIAKNIQYF TGTGCCAGCTCCACCGTGGAGGGGCAGATAGCCAAAAACATTCAGTACTTC